One sample yielded the 26 T cell receptor beta chains listed below, sequenced in a study of cytomegalovirus exposure and HLA in healthy donors. PCR was performed using 60 Vbeta and 13 Jbeta primers. Sequencing was performed with immunoSEQ multiplex PCR; in TCRdb, only in-frame clones are kept and a portion is missing. Seen here are about 150,000 clones, around 79% observed once, and the top ten hold approximately 8%. The sequencing input was PBMCs. The receptor set was obtained from a man aged 30 to 39 in good health and CMV-seropositive.

This clone was recorded a few times. The chain uses TRBV19 and TRBJ1-1, with 9 bases matching TRBD1. In germline, CDR1 is LNHDA, CDR2 SQIVND (reference sequence). The CDR3 runs 14 residues. With 5 bases clipped from V and 6 bases from J, the junction kept 7 bases outside the gene matches. CDR3: CASSLTGGDAEAFF. In nucleotides, the CDR3 is TGTGCCAGTAGTTTAACAGGGGGCGACGCTGAAGCTTTCTTT.

This chain joins TRBV28 and TRBJ2-7; 8 bases line up with TRBD1. V trimming: 4 bases; J trimming: 3 bases; junction bases outside the gene matches: 8. Germline values: CDR1 MDHEN, CDR2 SYDVKM. The CDR3 has 15 residues. CDR3 nucleotide sequence: TGTGCCAGCAGTTATTCGGGACAGGAGGGCTACGAGCAGTACTTC. This translates into CASSYSGQEGYEQYF.

The chain links TRBV5-1 to TRBJ2-7; D possibly corresponds to TRBD2 (5 bases). This CDR3 is 13 amino acids long. From germline, CDR1 is SGHRS and CDR2 YFSETQ. V lost 4 bases, J lost 7 bases, and 15 bases lay in between. CDR3 DNA: TGCGCCAGCAGCGATTCCCTCTCGGGGGAGCAGTACTTC. Encoded protein: CASSDSLSGEQYF. Combining the CDR3 with reference TRBV5-1 and TRBJ2-7 gives the whole variable domain KAGVTQTPRYLIKTRGQQVTLSCSPISGHRSVSWYQQTPGQGLQFLFEYFSETQRNKGNFPGRFSGRQFSNSRSEMNVSTLELGDSALYLCASSDSLSGEQYFGPGTRLTVT.

The chain joins TRBV5-4 to TRBJ2-3; TRBD1 aligns across 10 bases. This CDR3 region has 16 residues. Germline CDR1 is SGHNT and CDR2 is YYREEE (reference sequence). With 0 bases clipped from V and 1 base from J, the junction kept 2 bases outside the gene matches. Here the CDR3 DNA reads TGTGCCAGCAGCTTGGGACAGGGGGCCGGCACAGATACGCAGTATTTT. Amino acids: CASSLGQGAGTDTQYF.

The chain employs TRBV10-1 and TRBJ2-3; 8 nucleotides match TRBD2. Trimming took 3 bases from V and 4 from J; bases not matched to a gene: 6. There are 15 residues in the CDR3. Germline-derived CDR1 and CDR2 are WNHNN and SYGVQD (reference sequence). CDR3 coding DNA: TGCGCCAGCAGTGACCCGGGAGGGACCTCAGATACGCAGTATTTT. Its translation: CASSDPGGTSDTQYF.

This chain uses TRBV4-2 with TRBJ2-1; TRBD2 matches 8 bases. Trimming took 2 bases from V and 5 from J; bases not matched to a gene: 5. This CDR3 has 15 amino acids. Germline CDR1 reads LGHNA; CDR2 reads YNFKEQ. CDR3 nucleotide sequence: TGTGCCAGCAGCCAAACGGGCGGGGGGAACAATGAGCAGTTCTTC. Its protein is CASSQTGGGNNEQFF.

In this sample, this clone turned up a few times. The chain has TRBV27 and TRBJ2-5, with 14 bases that match TRBD2. Trimming took 4 bases from V and 4 from J; bases not matched to a gene: 14. In germline, CDR1 is MNHEY, CDR2 SMNVEV (reference sequence). This CDR3 region has 19 residues. CDR3 sequence: CASSSLSRLAGGPRETQYF. The CDR3 nucleotides read TGTGCCAGCAGTTCACTATCCCGACTAGCGGGAGGGCCAAGAGAGACCCAGTACTTC.

The chain joins TRBV13 to TRBJ2-7; tentatively, D is TRBD1 (5 bases). CDR3 length: 15 residues. The V end lost 5 bases, the J end lost 5 bases, and 19 bases lay between the germline ends. The germline gives CDR1 PRHDT, CDR2 FYEKMQ (reference sequence). CDR3 nucleotides: TGTGCCAGCAGCATCAGGGCTCTCGCCCCCCACGAGCAGTACTTC. This encodes CASSIRALAPHEQYF. The full variable domain, completed using reference TRBV13 and TRBJ2-7, is AAGVIQSPRHLIKEKRETATLKCYPIPRHDTVYWYQQGPGQDPQFLISFYEKMQSDKGSIPDRFSAQQFSDYHSELNMSSLELGDSALYFCASSIRALAPHEQYFGPGTRLTVT.

V gene TRBV7-9 combines with J gene TRBJ1-1, with D hard to call. This CDR3 contains 10 residues. Germline V CDR1 and CDR2: SEHNR, FQNEAQ (reference sequence). V lost 3 bases to trimming and J lost 10 bases, with 6 bases between them. CDR3 DNA: TGTGCCAGCAGCTTGGAGACAGCTTTCTTT. This translates into CASSLETAFF.

This CDR3 is CASRKSGRGELFF. DNA for the CDR3: TGTGCCAGCAGAAAGTCTGGGAGAGGGGAGCTGTTTTTT. The chain joins TRBV21-1 to TRBJ2-2; the listed D gene, TRBD2, was not tested against the DNA. TRBV21-1 represents a pseudogene. The CDR3 is 13 residues long.

The rearrangement joins TRBV5-6 to TRBJ2-3; a weak D match, TRBD1 (5 bases). The CDR3 covers 15 residues. Germline V gene sequence: CDR1 SGHDT, CDR2 YYEEEE. The V and J ends lost 5 bases and 2 bases respectively, with 15 bases between them. CDR3 protein: CASSLTGATTDTQYF. The CDR3 DNA follows: TGTGCCAGCAGTCTCACTGGGGCGACCACAGATACGCAGTATTTT.

The chain links TRBV9 to TRBJ1-3; D is perhaps TRBD1 (6 bases). CDR3 length: 16 residues. The germline V gene encodes CDR1 SGDLS and CDR2 YYNGEE. With 0 bases removed from V and 4 bases from J, the gap between germline ends came to 14 bases. The CDR3 loop is CASSVEGMGTGNTIYF. In nucleotides, the CDR3 is TGTGCCAGCAGCGTAGAGGGGATGGGGACAGGAAACACCATATATTTT.

The chain has TRBV7-9 and TRBJ1-1; possible D gene TRBD1, 6 bases. CDR1 and CDR2 (germline): SEHNR, FQNEAQ (reference sequence). The V end lost 6 bases, the J end lost 11 bases, and 16 bases lay between the germline ends. The CDR3 runs to 12 residues. The CDR3 loop reads CASSRQDSPAFF. The DNA for the CDR3 is TGTGCCAGCAGTCGCCAGGACAGCCCGGCTTTCTTT.

The chain uses TRBV4-1 and TRBJ1-3; maybe TRBD1 (5 bases). The CDR3 is made up of 18 amino acids. Germline CDR1 is MGHRA and CDR2 is YSYEKL. Trimming took 3 bases from V and 0 from J, leaving 18 bases between them. The CDR3 bases are TGCGCCAGCAGCCAGGCTGACTTTGGGGGGATCTCTGGAAACACCATATATTTT. Translation gives CASSQADFGGISGNTIYF.

The chain links TRBV5-6 to TRBJ2-1; TRBD2 is a possible D gene (5 bases). The V end was cut by 5 bases, the J end by 2 bases, with 20 bases between. The CDR3 sequence is 17 residues long. Per the germline V gene, CDR1 is SGHDT and CDR2 is YYEEEE. The CDR3 nucleotides read TGTGCCAGCAGATTGAGGGTTTGGAGGCCAACCTACAATGAGCAGTTCTTC. Protein sequence: CASRLRVWRPTYNEQFF.

The chain carries TRBV5-4 and TRBJ1-1; possible D gene TRBD1, 6 bases. The CDR3 is 17 residues long. V was trimmed by 3 bases and J by 1 base, leaving 19 bases between them. Germline lookup yields CDR1 SGHNT and CDR2 YYREEE (reference sequence). In DNA, the CDR3 is TGTGCCAGCAGCTGGATAGGCAGGGGAGGGGCGAACACTGAAGCTTTCTTT. Protein: CASSWIGRGGANTEAFF.

This clone showed up just a few times. The V gene is TRBV5-1, the J gene TRBJ1-1, with a weak D call TRBD1 (6 bases). Germline CDR1 SGHRS, CDR2 YFSETQ. The V and J ends lost 4 bases and 5 bases respectively, with 27 bases between them. CDR3 length: 18 residues. The CDR3 is CASSQGGGRGIVETEAFF. CDR3 nucleotide sequence: TGCGCCAGCAGCCAAGGGGGAGGGAGGGGGATAGTTGAGACTGAAGCTTTCTTT.

The chain joins TRBV30 to TRBJ1-5, with D perhaps TRBD1 (5 bases). Deletions cut 5 bases from V and 3 bases from J, with 11 bases between. This CDR3 has 13 amino acids. Per the germline V gene, CDR1 is GTSNPN and CDR2 is SVGIG (reference sequence). The CDR3 sequence: CAWARQSNQPQHF. CDR3 nucleotide sequence: TGTGCCTGGGCGAGACAGTCCAATCAGCCCCAGCATTTT.

The rearrangement joins TRBV9 to TRBJ1-6; possible D gene TRBD1, 6 bases. V lost 0 bases to trimming and J lost 3 bases, with 16 bases between them. The CDR3 extends over 18 amino acids. Germline CDR1 is SGDLS and CDR2 is YYNGEE. In DNA, the CDR3 is TGTGCCAGCAGCGTAGATGCGTCAGGGGTTGTCTATAATTCACCCCTCCACTTT. Translated: CASSVDASGVVYNSPLHF.

The genes are TRBV11-2 and TRBJ2-5; possibly TRBD1 for D (5 bases). The V and J ends lost 2 bases and 4 bases respectively, with 26 bases between them. The CDR3 has 19 amino acids. Germline V gene lookup returns CDR1 SGHAT and CDR2 FQNNGV. CDR3 sequence: CASSLQSLVTGSKRETQYF. The CDR3 region has the DNA TGTGCCAGCAGCTTACAGTCTCTCGTAACAGGTTCTAAGCGAGAGACCCAGTACTTC.

The gene calls are TRBV30 and TRBJ2-7; 9 bases match TRBD1. The CDR3 contains 11 residues. Trimming removed 5 bases from V and 4 bases from J; junction bases left unmatched: 0. Germline-derived CDR1 and CDR2 are GTSNPN and SVGIG (reference sequence). The chain's CDR3 is CAWGTGYEQYF. The CDR3 DNA sequence: TGTGCCTGGGGGACAGGGTACGAGCAGTACTTC.

V and J are TRBV27 and TRBJ2-2, with 8 positions matching TRBD1. Germline V CDR1 and CDR2: MNHEY, SMNVEV (reference sequence). The CDR3 has 17 residues. With V trimmed by 5 bases and J by 6 bases, 14 bases remained unmatched. CDR3 coding DNA: TGTGCCAGCAGTCTCCGCATGACAGGGGATTCCCCCGGGGAGCTGTTTTTT. Its protein is CASSLRMTGDSPGELFF.

This chain uses TRBV6-1 with TRBJ2-7, with 9 bases lining up with TRBD1. Germline CDR1 is MNHNS and CDR2 is SASEGT. After removal of 4 bases from V and 6 bases from J, the junction contained 13 bases not matched to a gene. The CDR3 sequence is 16 residues long. CDR3: CASSAAPGQGGTEQYF. CDR3 nucleotides: TGTGCCAGCAGTGCCGCCCCGGGACAGGGAGGGACCGAGCAGTACTTC.

This chain connects TRBV6-5 to TRBJ2-2; D not resolved. The CDR3 totals 13 residues. The germline CDR1 and CDR2 sequences are MNHEY and SVGAGI. Trimming took off 6 bases at V and 0 bases at J, with 5 bases between the two ends. DNA of the CDR3: TGTGCCAGCAGCCTCTCGAACACCGGGGAGCTGTTTTTT. Translated, it gives CASSLSNTGELFF.

CDR3: CASSLGQRSYEQYF. The CDR3 DNA follows: TGCGCCAGCAGCTTGGGACAGAGGTCCTACGAGCAGTACTTC. The chain has TRBV5-1 and TRBJ2-7; tentatively, D is TRBD1 (5 bases). CDR1 and CDR2 from the germline V gene are SGHRS and YFSETQ. V was shortened by 0 bases and J by 1 base, with 8 bases between the two germline ends. The CDR3 is made up of 14 amino acids.

The chain uses TRBV5-3 and TRBJ1-1; 8 positions agree with TRBD1. TRBV5-3 is classed as an ORF, of uncertain function. CDR3 length: 22 residues. With 1 base clipped from V and 0 bases from J, the junction kept 23 bases outside the gene matches. The CDR3 DNA sequence: TGTGCCAGAAGCTTGCGACGGACCTCACCCAGGGGGCTGAGGGGTTTGAACACTGAAGCTTTCTTT. This translates into CARSLRRTSPRGLRGLNTEAFF.